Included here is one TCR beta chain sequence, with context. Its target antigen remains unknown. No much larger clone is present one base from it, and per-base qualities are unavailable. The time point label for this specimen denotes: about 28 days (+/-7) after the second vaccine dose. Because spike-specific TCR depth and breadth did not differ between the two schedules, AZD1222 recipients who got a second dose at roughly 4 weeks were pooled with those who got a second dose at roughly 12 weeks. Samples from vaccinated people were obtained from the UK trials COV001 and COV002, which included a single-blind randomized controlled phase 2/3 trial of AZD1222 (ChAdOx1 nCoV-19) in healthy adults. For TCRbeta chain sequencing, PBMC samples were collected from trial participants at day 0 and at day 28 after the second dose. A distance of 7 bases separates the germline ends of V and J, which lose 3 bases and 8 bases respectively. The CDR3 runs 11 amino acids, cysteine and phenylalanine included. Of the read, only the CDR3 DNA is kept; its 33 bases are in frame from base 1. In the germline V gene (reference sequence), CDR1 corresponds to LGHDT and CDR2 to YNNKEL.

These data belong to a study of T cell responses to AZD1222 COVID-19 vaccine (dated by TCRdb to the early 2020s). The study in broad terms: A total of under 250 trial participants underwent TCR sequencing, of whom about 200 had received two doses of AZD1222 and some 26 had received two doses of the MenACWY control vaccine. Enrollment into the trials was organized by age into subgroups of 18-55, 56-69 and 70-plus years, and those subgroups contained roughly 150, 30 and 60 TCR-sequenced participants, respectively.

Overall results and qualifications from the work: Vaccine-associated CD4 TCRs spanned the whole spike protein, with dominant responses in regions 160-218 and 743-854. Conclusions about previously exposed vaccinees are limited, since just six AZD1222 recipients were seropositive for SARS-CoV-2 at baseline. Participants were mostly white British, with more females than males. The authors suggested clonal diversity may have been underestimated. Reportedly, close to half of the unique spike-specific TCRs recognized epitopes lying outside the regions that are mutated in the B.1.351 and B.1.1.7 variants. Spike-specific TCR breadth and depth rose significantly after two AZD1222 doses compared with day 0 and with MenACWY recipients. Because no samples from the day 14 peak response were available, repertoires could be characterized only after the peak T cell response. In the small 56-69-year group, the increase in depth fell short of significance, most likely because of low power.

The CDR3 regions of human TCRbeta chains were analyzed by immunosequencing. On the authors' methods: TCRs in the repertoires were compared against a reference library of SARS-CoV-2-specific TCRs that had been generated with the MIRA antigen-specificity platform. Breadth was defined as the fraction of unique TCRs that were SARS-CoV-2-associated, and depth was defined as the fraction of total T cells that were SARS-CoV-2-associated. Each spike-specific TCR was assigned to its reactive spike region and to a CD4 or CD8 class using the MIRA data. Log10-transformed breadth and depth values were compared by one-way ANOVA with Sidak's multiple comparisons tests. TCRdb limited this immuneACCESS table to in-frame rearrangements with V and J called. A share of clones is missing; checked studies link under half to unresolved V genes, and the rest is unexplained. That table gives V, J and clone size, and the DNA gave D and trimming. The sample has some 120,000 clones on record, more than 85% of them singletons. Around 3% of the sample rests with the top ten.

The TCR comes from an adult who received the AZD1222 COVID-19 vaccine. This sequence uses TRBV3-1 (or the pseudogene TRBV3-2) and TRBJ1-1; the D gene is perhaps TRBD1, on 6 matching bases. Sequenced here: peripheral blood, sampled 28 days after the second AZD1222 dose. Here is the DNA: TGTGCCAGCAGCCAGGGGGCCGAAGCTTTCTTT. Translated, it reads CASSQGAEAFF.